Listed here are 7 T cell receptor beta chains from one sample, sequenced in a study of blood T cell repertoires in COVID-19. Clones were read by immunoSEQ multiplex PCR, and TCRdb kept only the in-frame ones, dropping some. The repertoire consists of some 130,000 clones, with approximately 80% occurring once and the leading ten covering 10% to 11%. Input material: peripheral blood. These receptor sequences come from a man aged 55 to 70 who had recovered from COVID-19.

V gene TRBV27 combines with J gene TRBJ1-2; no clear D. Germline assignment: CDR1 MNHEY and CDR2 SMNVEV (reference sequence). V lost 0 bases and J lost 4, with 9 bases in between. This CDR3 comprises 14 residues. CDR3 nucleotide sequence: TGTGCCAGCAGTTTATCGGTCAGGATCTATGGCTACACCTTC. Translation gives CASSLSVRIYGYTF.

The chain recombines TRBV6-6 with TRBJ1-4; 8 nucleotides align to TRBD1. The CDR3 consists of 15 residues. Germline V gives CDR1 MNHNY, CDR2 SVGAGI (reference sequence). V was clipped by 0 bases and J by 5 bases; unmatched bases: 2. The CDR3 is CASSYSTGANEKLFF. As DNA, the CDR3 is TGTGCCAGCAGTTACTCGACAGGGGCAAATGAAAAACTGTTTTTT.

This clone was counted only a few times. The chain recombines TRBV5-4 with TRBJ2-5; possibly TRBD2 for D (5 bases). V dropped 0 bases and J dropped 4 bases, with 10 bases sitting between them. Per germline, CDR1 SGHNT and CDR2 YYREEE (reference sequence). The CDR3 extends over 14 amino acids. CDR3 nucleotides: TGTGCCAGCAGCTTGGGTCACGGAGGAGAGACCCAGTACTTC. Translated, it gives CASSLGHGGETQYF.

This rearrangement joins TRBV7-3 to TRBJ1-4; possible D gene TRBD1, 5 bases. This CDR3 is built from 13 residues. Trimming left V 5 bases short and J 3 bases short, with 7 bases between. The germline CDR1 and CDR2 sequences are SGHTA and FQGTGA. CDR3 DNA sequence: TGTGCCAGCAGCCAGGGCCCTAATGAAAAACTGTTTTTT. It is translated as CASSQGPNEKLFF.

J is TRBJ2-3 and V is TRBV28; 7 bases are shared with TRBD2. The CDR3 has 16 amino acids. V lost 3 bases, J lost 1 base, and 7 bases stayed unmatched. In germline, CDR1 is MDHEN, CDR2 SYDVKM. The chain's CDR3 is CASSFLGGGGTDTQYF. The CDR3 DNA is TGTGCCAGCAGTTTCCTGGGCGGGGGAGGCACAGATACGCAGTATTTT. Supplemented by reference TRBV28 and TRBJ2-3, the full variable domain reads DVKVTQSSRYLVKRTGEKVFLECVQDMDHENMFWYRQDPGLGLRLIYFSYDVKMKEKGDIPEGYSVSREKKERFSLILESASTNQTSMYLCASSFLGGGGTDTQYFGPGTRLTVL.

The CDR3 region has the DNA TGTGCCTGGAGATCCCCAGGTGGGGGGAGGACTGAAGCTTTCTTT. This translates into CAWRSPGGGRTEAFF. The chain combines TRBV30 with TRBJ1-1, with a weak D call TRBD1 (5 bases). From germline, CDR1 is GTSNPN and CDR2 SVGIG (reference sequence). Trimming left V 3 bases short and J 5 bases short, with 19 bases between. CDR3 length: 15 residues.

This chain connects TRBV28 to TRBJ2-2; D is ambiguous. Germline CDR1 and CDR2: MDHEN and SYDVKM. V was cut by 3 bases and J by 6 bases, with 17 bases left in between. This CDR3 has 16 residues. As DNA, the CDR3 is TGTGCCAGCAGTTTCGGGTGGCAGAGTGCTCCCGGGGAGCTGTTTTTT. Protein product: CASSFGWQSAPGELFF.